This T cell receptor (beta chain) was recorded in a study of blood T cell repertoires in COVID-19. Overall study: Material from acute and convalescent COVID-19 was sourced from the United States, Italy and Spain. T cells, B-cell-depleted T cells, or PBMCs supplied cDNA or gDNA.

The authors' processing: Amplifying reference gene primers gave estimates of nucleated cell counts. The protocol was immunoSEQ multiplex PCR, while the TCRdb copy is restricted to in-frame clones and leaves out a portion. That table gives V, J and clone size, and the DNA gave D and trimming. The sample carries fewer than 150,000 clones, 70% to 85% recorded once. From germline, CDR1 is GTSNPN and CDR2 SVGIG (reference sequence). The V and J ends lost 0 bases and 7 bases respectively, with 12 bases between them. The CDR3 runs to 14 residues. The origin of this receptor is a human donor in a cohort sampled during active COVID-19. The chain links TRBV30 to TRBJ1-4; D is unresolved. The sample consisted of peripheral blood. The CDR3 sequence: CAWSVGLRGEKLFF. The CDR3 DNA is TGTGCCTGGAGTGTCGGCCTGCGGGGTGAAAAACTGTTTTTT.